This paragraph covers one T cell receptor beta chain sequence. This clone's antigen is unknown. No quality values exist for individual bases; no much larger clone is one base distant. This sample stems from a study of molecular identifiers for immune sequencing clone quantification (dated by TCRdb to the late 2010s). In the study overall: In a replicate experiment, RNA from roughly 20,000 or 100,000 naive CD8 T cells was split into five aliquots, four of which were sequenced. This methods study used CD8 T cells to benchmark TCR RNA copy counting and molecular-identifier clustering-based TCR repertoire sequencing (MIDCIRS). What the study reported, not specific to this receptor: In CMV-specific effector cells, clones with more than 20 RNA copies contained over 97% of molecules, whereas in naive cells such clones contained under 1% of molecules. The naive libraries included spiked-in Jurkat TCR RNA (fewer than eleven copies' worth), and this Jurkat TCR RNA is not part of the donor repertoire. Highly expanded clone sizes could be underestimated if identical TCR molecules share a barcode. Spiked-in Jurkat TCR RNA equivalent to a single cell was reported to be detectable even among 850,000 to 1,000,000 naive CD8 T cells. Without barcode sub-clustering, chimeric consensus sequences inflated TCR diversity; chimeras reached as high as 47%. About 2.9 recovered TCR RNA copies per cell were obtained by modeling, versus around 9.8 by digital PCR, implying a capture efficiency of about 30%.

Inclusive of the bounding cysteine and phenylalanine, the CDR3 is 10 residues long. Only the CDR3 DNA stays, 30 bases, in frame from base 1. Library construction relied on PCR. Sequencing relied on an Illumina HiSeq 4000. Bulk TCR libraries were made following a previously described method, with the TCR primers given in Table S5. Total RNA was purified with the Qiagen AllPrep DNA/RNA kit. Before any analysis, reads coming from multiple sequencing runs of the same library were combined into one pool. On the authors' methods: Reads were retained only if their TCR constant sequence matched exactly, and those retained reads were trimmed to 150 nt and grouped according to their 12-nt molecular barcodes. Reads inside each barcode group were sub-clustered using a 15% Levenshtein threshold, and a quality-weighted consensus sequence was constructed for each RNA molecule. Non-functional sequences were discarded, and so were lower-count sequences lying one edit away from another sequence. Based on fitting two negative binomial distributions, any barcode sub-cluster with under 20% of the maximum read count was discarded. The raw public reads went through TCRdb reprocessing: fastp at Q25, MiXCR clone calling, in-frame beta chains kept. Duplicate CDR3 protein sequences are folded into a single record with the most common DNA and genes. TCRdb, not the original authors, processed these V and J calls. The sample table lists around 470,000 distinct CDR3 sequences, about a fifth of them with a count of one. Of the sample, around 0.84% is held by the ten largest clones.

Naive CD8 T cell libraries were made from 20,000 to 1,000,000 sorted cells using 10%, 30% or 50% of purified RNA. Naive CD8 T cells were FACS-sorted as CD8+CD4-CCR7+CD45RA+ on a BD FACSAria II into RLT Plus buffer. To test detection sensitivity, Jurkat RNA equal to approximately 10 TCR copies was added to samples of about 20,000-1,000,000 naive CD8 T cells. CD8 T cells were enriched with RosetteSep CD8+ T Cell Enrichment Cocktail and Ficoll-Paque, followed by ACK red cell lysis. The chain uses TRBV12-3 or TRBV12-4 and TRBJ2-3; too little of a D gene remains to name it. Sequencing was performed on naive CD8+ T cells from blood, with Jurkat cell RNA spiked in. The cell subset or site label, as the study defines it: FACS-sorted CD8+CD4-CCR7+CD45RA+ naive T cells. The source is a human donor in good health. Some libraries in this study had Jurkat cell RNA spiked in. CDR3 sequence: CVTGADTQYF. The nucleotide sequence is TGTGTAACCGGAGCAGATACGCAGTATTTT.